What follows are 15 T cell receptor beta chains derived from one specimen sequenced in a study of Ad26.COV2.S vaccination and SARS-CoV-2 variants. Produced via immunoSEQ multiplex PCR; TCRdb's table is partial and in-frame only. The profile shows 330,000 or so clones, roughly 90% of them singletons. Noted treatment: some 19 received Ad26.COV2.S at low or high dose, single or two shots; roughly 5 received placebo; per-sample allocation not given. Samples came from day 63 after the first vaccine or placebo injection. Source: peripheral blood, taken in a trial of Ad26.COV2.S vaccine versus placebo. The receptors derive from a person aged 18 to 65 who received the Ad26.COV2.S COVID-19 vaccine or a placebo.

This clone has only one observation. The V and J genes are TRBV2 and TRBJ1-2; D not resolved. The CDR3 runs 13 residues. Germline CDR1 SNHLY, CDR2 FYNNEI. Trimming shortened V by 4 bases and J by 4 bases, and 10 bases separated the two germline ends. CDR3 sequence reads: CASSADFSYGYTF. CDR3 coding DNA: TGTGCCAGCAGTGCGGACTTCTCCTATGGCTACACCTTC.

This sequence joins TRBV12-3 or TRBV12-4 and TRBJ1-1; no clear D. V was cut by 0 bases and J by 8 bases, with 10 bases left in between. The CDR3 has 13 amino acids. CDR3 nucleotide sequence: TGTGCCAGCAGTTTAGCGACAACACAAGAAGCTTTCTTT. Translating it yields CASSLATTQEAFF.

This clone was observed a single time. The rearrangement joins TRBV6-5 to TRBJ2-7; maybe TRBD1 (6 bases). V was cut by 7 bases and J by 2 bases, with 12 bases left in between. This CDR3 has 13 amino acids. Germline CDR1 and CDR2: MNHEY and SVGAGI. CDR3 protein: CASTPDSPYEQYV. The CDR3, as DNA: TGTGCCAGCACCCCGGACAGTCCCTACGAGCAGTACGTC.

The chain is built from TRBV30 and TRBJ2-4; TRBD2 aligns across 11 bases. Germline CDR1 is GTSNPN and CDR2 is SVGIG (reference sequence). Trimming at V came to 5 bases and at J to 6 bases, leaving 0 bases not matched to a gene. The CDR3 is 12 amino acids. CDR3 loop: CAWGTSGNIQYF. CDR3 sequence (DNA): TGTGCCTGGGGGACTAGCGGAAACATTCAGTACTTC.

The J gene is TRBJ1-3, the V gene TRBV2; no reliable D call. Germline V gives CDR1 SNHLY, CDR2 FYNNEI. CDR3 length equals 15 residues. Trimming removed 6 bases at V and 4 bases at J, with 16 bases between. The CDR3 DNA is TGTGCCAGCAGCTCTCGTTCGGTCGGAGGAAACACCATATATTTT. It translates to CASSSRSVGGNTIYF.

This chain connects TRBV11-3 to TRBJ1-3; tentatively, D is TRBD1 (6 bases). CDR3 length: 12 residues. With 5 bases removed from V and 9 bases from J, the gap between germline ends came to 11 bases. Germline V gives CDR1 SGHNT, CDR2 YENEEA. CDR3 sequence reads: CASSKEGGTIYF. CDR3 sequence (DNA): TGTGCCAGCAGCAAGGAGGGGGGCACCATATATTTT.

The V gene is TRBV7-9, the J gene TRBJ2-1, with D perhaps given as TRBD1 or TRBD2 (5 bases each). Trimming pared 2 bases from V and 4 bases from J, leaving 15 bases between. The CDR3 has 16 residues. Germline CDR1 is SEHNR and CDR2 is FQNEAQ (reference sequence). The CDR3: CASSLRGRDPYNEQFF. DNA for the CDR3: TGTGCCAGCAGCTTAAGGGGTCGGGACCCGTACAATGAGCAGTTCTTC.

The chain uses TRBV27 and TRBJ1-2; TRBD1 is a possible D gene (6 bases). The V end lost 3 bases, the J end lost 7 bases, and 9 bases lay between the germline ends. Germline CDR1 MNHEY, CDR2 SMNVEV (reference sequence). The CDR3 covers 12 residues. This CDR3 reads CASSFQGFGYTF. CDR3 DNA sequence: TGTGCCAGCAGTTTCCAGGGGTTTGGCTACACCTTC.

This clone was picked up one time. The chain combines TRBV27 with TRBJ2-1; 10 nucleotides line up with TRBD2. The V gene end was trimmed by 6 bases and the J gene end by 8 bases; junction bases not matched to a gene: 10. This CDR3 spans 15 amino acids. Germline V gene data show CDR1 as MNHEY and CDR2 as SMNVEV (reference sequence). This CDR3 is CASRDSGRDVYEQFF. CDR3 in DNA: TGTGCCAGCAGGGACAGCGGGAGGGATGTATATGAGCAGTTCTTC.

This rearrangement joins TRBV12-3 or TRBV12-4 to TRBJ1-2; unclear D gene. The CDR3 runs to 13 residues. The V and J ends lost 6 bases and 5 bases respectively, with 13 bases between them. The CDR3: CASSDRDIYGYTF. DNA of the CDR3: TGTGCCAGCAGCGATCGGGATATTTATGGCTACACCTTC.

The chain joins TRBV9 to TRBJ1-3; 7 bases fit TRBD1. CDR3 size: 13 residues. With V trimmed by 4 bases and J by 14 bases, 12 bases remained unmatched. CDR1 SGDLS and CDR2 YYNGEE come from the germline V gene. CDR3 loop: CASSSGTASLLYF. The CDR3 bases are TGTGCCAGCAGCTCCGGGACAGCCTCCCTCTTATATTTT.

On this clone itself: A junction end diverges from the germline sequence, so it may reflect a read error. The chain carries TRBV27 and TRBJ1-1; 8 bases agree with TRBD1. CDR3 length equals 16 residues. Germline loops: CDR1 MNHEY, CDR2 SMNVEV (reference sequence). CDR3 amino acids: CSRVGISQGGCTEAFF. The CDR3 DNA follows: TGTTCCAGGGTGGGCATCTCACAGGGGGGGTGCACTGAAGCTTTCTTT.

This chain links TRBV5-8 with TRBJ2-2; TRBD2 aligns across 9 bases. The germline V gene has CDR1 SGHTS and CDR2 YDEGEE. V gave up 4 bases and J gave up 6 bases; unmatched junction bases: 10. The CDR3 length is 16 residues. CDR3 coding DNA: TGTGCCAGCAGCAAAACCGGGACTAGCCGCCCCGGGGAGCTGTTTTTT. This translates into CASSKTGTSRPGELFF.

This chain links TRBV5-1 with TRBJ2-1, with D unresolved. V dropped 4 bases and J dropped 5 bases, with 7 bases sitting between them. This CDR3 is 12 amino acids long. CDR1 is SGHRS, CDR2 YFSETQ, per germline. The CDR3 DNA is TGCGCCAGCAGCCGGGCGGACAATGAGCAGTTCTTC. Protein product: CASSRADNEQFF.

This clone was counted only a few times. The chain uses TRBV4-3 and TRBJ1-1; a possible D gene is TRBD1 (5 bases). V was pared by 7 bases and J by 4 bases, with 25 bases between. The CDR3 covers 17 residues. Looked up from germline, CDR1 is LGHNA and CDR2 is YSLEER. CDR3 coding DNA: TGCGCCAGCACCTTTTCTCGAGGCCGGCGGGGCGGCACTGAAGCTTTCTTT. Translation: CASTFSRGRRGGTEAFF.